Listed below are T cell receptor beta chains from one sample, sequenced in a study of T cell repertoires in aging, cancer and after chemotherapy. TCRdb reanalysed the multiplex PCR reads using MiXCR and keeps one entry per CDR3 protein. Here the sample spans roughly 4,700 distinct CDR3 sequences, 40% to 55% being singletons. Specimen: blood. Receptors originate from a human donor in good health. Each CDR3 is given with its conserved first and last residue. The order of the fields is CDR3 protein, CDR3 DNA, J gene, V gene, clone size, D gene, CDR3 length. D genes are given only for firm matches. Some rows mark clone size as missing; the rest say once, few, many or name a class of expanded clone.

CASSEKPQETQYF	TGCGCCAGCAGTGAGAAGCCCCAAGAGACCCAGTACTTC	TRBJ2-5	TRBV6-5	.	.	13
CASTSSQGLNSPLHF	TGTGCCAGCACTTCCTCACAGGGCCTTAATTCACCCCTCCACTTT	TRBJ1-6	TRBV6-5	.	.	15
CAIYRAGELFF	TGTGCCATCTACCGGGCCGGGGAGCTGTTTTTT	TRBJ2-2	TRBV5-4	few	.	11
CATGQGRYEQYF	TGTGCCACGGGACAGGGTCGGTACGAGCAGTACTTC	TRBJ2-7	TRBV6-2/TRBV6-3	.	TRBD1	12
CASSLDWGDTQYF	TGCGCCAGCAGCTTGGACTGGGGGGATACGCAGTATTTT	TRBJ2-3	TRBV5-1	once	.	13
CASSLQAGGFGGYGYTF	TGTGCCAGCAGTTTACAGGCAGGGGGCTTTGGCGGCTATGGCTACACCTTC	TRBJ1-2	TRBV27	.	TRBD1	17
CASSPGQAHSYEQYF	TGTGCCAGCAGCCCTGGACAGGCCCACTCCTACGAGCAGTACTTC	TRBJ2-7	TRBV12-3/TRBV12-4	.	TRBD1	15
CAWTIAGVGGELFF	TGTGCCTGGACGATAGCGGGAGTGGGCGGGGAGCTGTTTTTT	TRBJ2-2	TRBV30	.	TRBD2	14
CASSYSGWQETQYF	TGTGCCAGCAGTTACTCTGGCTGGCAAGAGACCCAGTACTTC	TRBJ2-5	TRBV6-6	.	.	14
CSVGPASISYNEEFF	TGCAGCGTGGGGCCCGCTAGCATCTCCTACAATGAGGAGTTCTTC	TRBJ2-1	TRBV29-1	.	.	15
CASSLMSGEDTIYF	TGCGCCAGCAGCTTGATGTCAGGGGAGGACACCATATATTTT	TRBJ1-3	TRBV5-1	.	.	14
CASSINSPGQGIGYTF	TGTGCCAGTAGTATAAACTCACCGGGACAGGGTATTGGCTACACCTTC	TRBJ1-2	TRBV19	few	TRBD1	16
CASTTTSGGAGELFF	TGTGCCAGCACCACGACTAGCGGGGGGGCCGGGGAGCTGTTTTTT	TRBJ2-2	TRBV6-1	few	TRBD2	15
CAWSVDQDTEAFF	TGTGCCTGGAGTGTAGATCAGGACACTGAAGCTTTCTTT	TRBJ1-1	TRBV30	few	.	13
CASSFGGTIYNEQFF	TGTGCCAGCAGTTTTGGGGGGACCATCTACAATGAGCAGTTCTTC	TRBJ2-1	TRBV27	.	.	15
CASTWGSSGNTIYF	TGTGCCAGTACTTGGGGATCCTCTGGAAACACCATATATTTT	TRBJ1-3	TRBV19	.	.	14
CASSSQGYEQYF	TGTGCCAGCAGTTCCCAGGGATACGAGCAGTACTTC	TRBJ2-7	TRBV27	few	.	12
CASSLGPGGNSPLHF	TGTGCCAGCAGTTTGGGGCCGGGCGGGAATTCACCCCTCCACTTT	TRBJ1-6	TRBV27	few	.	15
CAWSVGIGGEKLFF	TGTGCCTGGAGTGTGGGGATCGGGGGGGAAAAACTGTTTTTT	TRBJ1-4	TRBV30	.	.	14
CASSLMGAREKLFF	TGTGCCAGCAGCTTAATGGGGGCAAGGGAAAAACTGTTTTTT	TRBJ1-4	TRBV7-9	.	.	14
CASSLGGRRNYGYTF	TGTGCCAGCAGCTTAGGTGGCAGGCGGAACTATGGCTACACCTTC	TRBJ1-2	TRBV11-1	few	.	15
CASSYPPGDYEQYF	TGTGCCAGCAGCTACCCCCCAGGGGACTACGAGCAGTACTTC	TRBJ2-7	TRBV6-5	.	.	14
CAWRIKGTYFNEQFF	TGTGCCTGGAGAATTAAAGGGACCTACTTTAATGAGCAGTTCTTC	TRBJ2-1	TRBV30	.	.	15
CASSEAQQNEQFF	TGTGCCAGCAGTGAAGCACAGCAGAATGAGCAGTTCTTC	TRBJ2-1	TRBV6-1	.	.	13
CASSYLYSGAEQYF	TGTGCCAGCAGTTATCTCTATAGCGGGGCGGAGCAGTACTTC	TRBJ2-7	TRBV6-5	.	TRBD2	14
CAWSDLSHSGQETQYF	TGTGCCTGGAGTGATTTGAGTCATTCCGGTCAAGAGACCCAGTACTTC	TRBJ2-5	TRBV30	large	.	16
CASSLGQGNLFF	TGTGCCAGTTCTCTGGGGCAGGGCAATCTGTTTTTT	TRBJ1-4	TRBV19	once	.	12
CASSSGEGEQFF	TGTGCCAGCAGTTCAGGGGAAGGTGAGCAGTTCTTC	TRBJ2-1	TRBV12-3/TRBV12-4	.	.	12
CASSPGTAPTDTQYF	TGTGCCAGCAGCCCCGGAACGGCTCCCACAGATACGCAGTATTTT	TRBJ2-3	TRBV5-4	.	.	15
CASSQAGGPDTQYF	TGTGCCAGCTCACAAGCGGGTGGGCCAGATACGCAGTATTTT	TRBJ2-3	TRBV18	few	.	14
CASSSPIRGETQYF	TGTGCCAGTAGTAGCCCTATTAGAGGAGAGACCCAGTACTTC	TRBJ2-5	TRBV19	few	.	14
CASRVKQGSMNTEAFF	TGTGCCAGCAGAGTTAAACAGGGTTCGATGAACACTGAAGCTTTCTTT	TRBJ1-1	TRBV19	.	.	16
CASSGQGYYNEQFF	TGTGCCAGCAGCGGACAGGGCTACTACAATGAGCAGTTCTTC	TRBJ2-1	TRBV5-5	.	TRBD1	14
CASSWGLAANNEQFF	TGTGCCAGCAGCTGGGGACTAGCGGCAAACAATGAGCAGTTCTTC	TRBJ2-1	TRBV5-6	few	TRBD2	15
CASSGEGPYEQYF	TGTGCCAGCAGTGGGGAGGGACCCTACGAGCAGTACTTC	TRBJ2-7	TRBV6-1	.	TRBD2	13
CASSTGVNEQFF	TGTGCCAGCAGTACTGGAGTCAATGAGCAGTTCTTC	TRBJ2-1	TRBV12-3/TRBV12-4	.	.	12
CASSLGAGRPSNEQFF	TGTGCCAGCAGCTTAGGTGCGGGACGCCCCTCCAATGAGCAGTTCTTC	TRBJ2-1	TRBV7-2	few	.	16
CASSPGSPSSGHNEQFF	TGTGCCAGCTCACCCGGGTCTCCTTCTTCGGGGCACAATGAGCAGTTCTTC	TRBJ2-1	TRBV18	.	.	17
CSVGTSGIYNEQFF	TGCAGCGTTGGGACTAGCGGGATCTACAATGAGCAGTTCTTC	TRBJ2-1	TRBV29-1	medium-sized	TRBD2	14
CSARDRQSGHEQFF	TGCAGTGCTAGAGATCGACAGTCGGGGCATGAGCAGTTCTTC	TRBJ2-1	TRBV20-1	.	.	14
CASSFRVGQDNEQFF	TGTGCCAGCAGCTTTAGGGTGGGGCAAGACAATGAGCAGTTCTTC	TRBJ2-1	TRBV6-5	.	.	15
CATSRDSRGEHEQYF	TGTGCCACCAGCAGAGATTCCAGGGGGGAACACGAGCAGTACTTC	TRBJ2-7	TRBV15	.	.	15
CASSLAAGPVMTGELFF	TGCGCCAGCAGCTTGGCTGCGGGCCCGGTGATGACCGGGGAGCTGTTTTTT	TRBJ2-2	TRBV5-1	.	.	17
CSVEDRWTGDAYGYTF	TGCAGCGTTGAAGATCGATGGACAGGGGATGCCTATGGCTACACCTTC	TRBJ1-2	TRBV29-1	.	TRBD1	16
CASHDRGLGKNIQYF	TGTGCCAGCCACGACAGGGGATTAGGAAAAAACATTCAGTACTTC	TRBJ2-4	TRBV12-3/TRBV12-4	.	TRBD1	15
CASSRDSYSSYNEQFF	TGTGCCAGCAGTAGGGACTCCTATAGCTCCTACAATGAGCAGTTCTTC	TRBJ2-1	TRBV27	.	.	16
CASSGERVTQYF	TGTGCCAGCAGCGGGGAAAGGGTCACGCAGTATTTT	TRBJ2-3	TRBV6-1	few	.	12
CASSLSTGSGANVLTF	TGTGCCAGCAGTTTATCGACGGGATCTGGGGCCAACGTCCTGACTTTC	TRBJ2-6	TRBV27	few	.	16
CASSLTPGRVTQYF	TGTGCCAGCAGCTTAACCCCCGGGCGGGTAACGCAGTATTTT	TRBJ2-3	TRBV7-3	.	.	14
CASSEAPQETQYF	TGTGCCAGCAGTGAAGCGCCACAAGAGACCCAGTACTTC	TRBJ2-5	TRBV6-1	.	.	13
CASTLPGSGRYGYTF	TGTGCCAGCACCCTCCCTGGCAGCGGACGCTATGGCTACACCTTC	TRBJ1-2	TRBV12-3/TRBV12-4	.	.	15
CASSLRLAGTDTQYF	TGTGCCAGCAGCTTGAGACTAGCGGGCACAGATACGCAGTATTTT	TRBJ2-3	TRBV5-4	.	TRBD2	15
CASRKSRDLLTNYGYTF	TGTGCCAGCAGGAAGTCCAGGGACCTACTGACTAACTATGGCTACACCTTC	TRBJ1-2	TRBV6-5	.	.	17
CSARPGTSGRMAQYF	TGCAGTGCTAGACCCGGGACTAGCGGGAGGATGGCCCAGTACTTC	TRBJ2-5	TRBV20-1	.	TRBD2	15
CASSVMGPGGSRTGELFF	TGTGCCAGCAGTGTTATGGGTCCAGGGGGCTCACGCACCGGGGAGCTGTTTTTT	TRBJ2-2	TRBV6-2/TRBV6-3	.	TRBD1	18